This TCR beta chain emerged from a study of blood T cells in healthy people across ages. Remarks on this clonotype: The junction departs from the called germline gene at one end, perhaps through a read error.

A sample-barcoded 5' primer and a J-beta primer mix were used in a second PCR of roughly 6 to 11 cycles. In TCRdb, the 5' RACE reads were re-called with MiXCR into one record per CDR3 protein. The table lists around 1.7 million distinct CDR3 sequences, over 25% of them singletons, with 7.7% in the top ten. This CDR3 is 13 amino acids long. Looked up from germline, CDR1 is SQVTM and CDR2 is ANQGSEA. This rearrangement joins TRBV29-1 to TRBJ1-2, with unresolved D. Sample: blood. This receptor was obtained from a woman under 40 in good health. As DNA, the CDR3 is TGCAGCGTTGAAGGAGGCAGGACGGGTGGCCACACCTTC. Protein product: CSVEGGRTGGHTF.